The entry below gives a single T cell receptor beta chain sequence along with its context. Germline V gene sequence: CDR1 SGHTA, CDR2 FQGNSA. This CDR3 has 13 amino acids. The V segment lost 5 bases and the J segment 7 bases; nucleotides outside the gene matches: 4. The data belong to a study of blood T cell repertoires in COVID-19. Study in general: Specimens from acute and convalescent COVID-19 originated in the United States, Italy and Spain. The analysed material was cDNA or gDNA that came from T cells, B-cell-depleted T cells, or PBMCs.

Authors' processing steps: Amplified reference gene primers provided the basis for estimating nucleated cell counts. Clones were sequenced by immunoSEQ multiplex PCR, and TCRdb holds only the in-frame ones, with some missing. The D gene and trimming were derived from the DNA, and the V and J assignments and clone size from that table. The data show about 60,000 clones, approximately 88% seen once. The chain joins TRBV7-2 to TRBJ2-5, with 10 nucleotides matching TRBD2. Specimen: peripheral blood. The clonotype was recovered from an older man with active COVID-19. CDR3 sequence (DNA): TGTGCCAGCAGCCCGAGCGGGAGGGTGACCCAGTACTTC. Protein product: CASSPSGRVTQYF.